This TCR beta chain was documented in a study of T cell responses to AZD1222 COVID-19 vaccine. As for the study in general: Investigators merged groups given second doses at roughly 4 or roughly 12 weeks.

Regarding this clone: The target antigen is unknown.

Study results and limitations: Donors were chiefly white British, with a greater number of females, and clonal diversity was perhaps underestimated. Vaccine-associated CD4 TCRs spanned spike, dominant at 160-218 and 743-854. It was only a handful of AZD1222 recipients who were seropositive at baseline.

The repertoire was sequenced with immunoSEQ multiplex PCR; TCRdb's copy has only in-frame clones and lacks some. This sample has tens of thousands of clones; 70% to 90% occur once, and the top ten carry approximately 1.4%. The receptor was derived from an adult in good health. The material was peripheral blood, obtained on day 0 of AZD1222 vaccination.

The CDR3 loop is CASSLTMNTEAFF. The CDR3 DNA follows: TGTGCCAGCAGCTTAACGATGAACACTGAAGCTTTCTTT. The genes are TRBV7-8 and TRBJ1-1; D unclear. This CDR3 is 13 amino acids long. V was shortened by 2 bases and J by 0 bases, with 4 bases between the two germline ends. Germline V gene lookup returns CDR1 SGHVS and CDR2 FQNEAQ.